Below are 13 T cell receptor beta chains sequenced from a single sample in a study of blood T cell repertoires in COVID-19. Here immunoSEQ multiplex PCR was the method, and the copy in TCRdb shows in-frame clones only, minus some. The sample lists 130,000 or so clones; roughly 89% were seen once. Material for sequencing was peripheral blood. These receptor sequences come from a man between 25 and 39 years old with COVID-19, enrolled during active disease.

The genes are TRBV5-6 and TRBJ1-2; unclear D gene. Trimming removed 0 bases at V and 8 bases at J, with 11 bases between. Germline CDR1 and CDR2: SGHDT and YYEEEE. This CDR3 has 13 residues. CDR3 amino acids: CASSLEQSAGYTF. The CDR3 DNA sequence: TGTGCCAGCAGCTTGGAACAGTCCGCCGGCTACACCTTC.

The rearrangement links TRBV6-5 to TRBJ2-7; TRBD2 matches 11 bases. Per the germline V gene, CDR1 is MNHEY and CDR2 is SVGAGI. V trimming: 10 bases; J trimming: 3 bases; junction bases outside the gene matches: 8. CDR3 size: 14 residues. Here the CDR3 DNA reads TGTGCCACCACCGGGACTAGCGGATTCTACGAGCAGTACTTC. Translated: CATTGTSGFYEQYF.

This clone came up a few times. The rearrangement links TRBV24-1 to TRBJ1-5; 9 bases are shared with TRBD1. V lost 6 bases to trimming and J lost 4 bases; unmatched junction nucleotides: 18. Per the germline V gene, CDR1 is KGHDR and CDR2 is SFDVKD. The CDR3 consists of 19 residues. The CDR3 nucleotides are TGTGCCACCAGTTCACCGGGACAGGGACAATATAGTTGGAATCAGCCCCAGCATTTT. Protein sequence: CATSSPGQGQYSWNQPQHF.

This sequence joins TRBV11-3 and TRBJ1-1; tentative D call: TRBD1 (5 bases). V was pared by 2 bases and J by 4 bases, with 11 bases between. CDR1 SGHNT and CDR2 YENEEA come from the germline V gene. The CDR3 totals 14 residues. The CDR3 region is CASSLQGMGTEAFF. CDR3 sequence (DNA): TGTGCCAGCAGCTTACAGGGTATGGGCACTGAAGCTTTCTTT. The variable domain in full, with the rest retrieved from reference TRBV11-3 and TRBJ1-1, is EAGVVQSPRYKIIEKKQPVAFWCNPISGHNTLYWYLQNLGQGPELLIRYENEEAVDDSQLPKDRFSAERLKGVDSTLKIQPAELGDSAVYLCASSLQGMGTEAFFGQGTRLTVV.

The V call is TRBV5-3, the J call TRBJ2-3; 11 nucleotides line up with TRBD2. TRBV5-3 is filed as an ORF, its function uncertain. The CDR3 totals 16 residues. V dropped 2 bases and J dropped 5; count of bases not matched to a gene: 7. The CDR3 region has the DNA TGTGCCAGAAGCTTCCGACTAGCGGGACCCTTAGATACGCAGTATTTT. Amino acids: CARSFRLAGPLDTQYF.

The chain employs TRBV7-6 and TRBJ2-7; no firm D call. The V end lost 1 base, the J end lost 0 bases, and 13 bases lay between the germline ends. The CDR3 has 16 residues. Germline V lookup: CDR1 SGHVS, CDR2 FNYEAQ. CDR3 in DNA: TGTGCCAGCAGCTTAGAGTCCCCTTCGGTCTCCTACGAGCAGTACTTC. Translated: CASSLESPSVSYEQYF.

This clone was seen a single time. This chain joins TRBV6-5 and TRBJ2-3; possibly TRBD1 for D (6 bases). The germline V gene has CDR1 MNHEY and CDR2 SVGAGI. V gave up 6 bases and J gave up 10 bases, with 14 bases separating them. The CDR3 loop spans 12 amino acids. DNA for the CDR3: TGTGCCAGCAGGCAAGGACAGTACGCGCAGTATTTT. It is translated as CASRQGQYAQYF.

The chain's CDR3 is CASTARDFNTEAFF. The CDR3, as DNA: TGTGCCAGCACCGCCAGAGACTTCAACACTGAAGCTTTCTTT. This chain uses TRBV2 with TRBJ1-1; D gene ambiguous. From germline, CDR1 is SNHLY and CDR2 FYNNEI. This CDR3 comprises 14 residues. V dropped 7 bases and J dropped 2 bases, with 14 bases sitting between them.

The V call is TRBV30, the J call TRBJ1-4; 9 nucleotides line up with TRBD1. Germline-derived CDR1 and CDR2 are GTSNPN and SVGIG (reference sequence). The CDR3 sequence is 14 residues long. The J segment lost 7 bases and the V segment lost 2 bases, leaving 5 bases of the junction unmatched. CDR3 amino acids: CAWSRGTGTEKLFF. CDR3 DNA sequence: TGTGCCTGGAGTCGGGGGACAGGGACTGAAAAACTGTTTTTT.

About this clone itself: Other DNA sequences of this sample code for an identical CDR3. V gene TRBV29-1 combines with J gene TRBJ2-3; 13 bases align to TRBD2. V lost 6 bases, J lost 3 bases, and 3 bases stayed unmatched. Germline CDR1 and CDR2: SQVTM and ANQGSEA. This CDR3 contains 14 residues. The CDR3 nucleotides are TGCAGCGTCGGACTAGCGGGAGTAACAGATACGCAGTATTTT. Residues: CSVGLAGVTDTQYF.

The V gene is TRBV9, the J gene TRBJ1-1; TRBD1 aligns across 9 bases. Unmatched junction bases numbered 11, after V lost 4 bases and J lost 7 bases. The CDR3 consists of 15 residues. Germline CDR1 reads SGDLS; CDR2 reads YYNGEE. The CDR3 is CASSPHRGPPVEAFF. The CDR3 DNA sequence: TGTGCCAGCAGCCCCCACAGGGGGCCGCCAGTTGAAGCTTTCTTT.

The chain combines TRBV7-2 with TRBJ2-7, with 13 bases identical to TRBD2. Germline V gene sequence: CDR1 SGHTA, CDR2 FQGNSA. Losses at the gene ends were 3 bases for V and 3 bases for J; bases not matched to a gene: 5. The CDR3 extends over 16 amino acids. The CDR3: CASSFSGTSGNYEQYF. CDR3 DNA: TGTGCCAGCAGCTTCTCCGGGACTAGCGGGAACTACGAGCAGTACTTC.

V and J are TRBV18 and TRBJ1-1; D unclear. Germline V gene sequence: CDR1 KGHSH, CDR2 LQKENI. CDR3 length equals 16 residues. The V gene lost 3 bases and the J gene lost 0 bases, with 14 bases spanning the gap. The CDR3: CASSPREGDLNTEAFF. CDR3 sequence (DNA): TGTGCCAGCTCACCCCGGGAGGGAGACTTGAACACTGAAGCTTTCTTT. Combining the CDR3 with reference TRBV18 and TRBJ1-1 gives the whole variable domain NAGVMQNPRHLVRRRGQEARLRCSPMKGHSHVYWYRQLPEEGLKFMVYLQKENIIDESGMPKERFSAEFPKEGPSILRIQQVVRGDSAAYFCASSPREGDLNTEAFFGQGTRLTVV.